The 17 T cell receptor beta chains listed next were all sequenced from one sample in a study of cytomegalovirus exposure and HLA in healthy donors. PCR primers comprised 60 Vbeta and 13 Jbeta primers. Assay used: immunoSEQ multiplex PCR; TCRdb lists only in-frame clones, some missing. The sample shows about 150,000 clones, and 1.5% to 2% sits with its ten largest clones. Specimen: PBMCs. These receptors all stem from a woman aged 45-60 years in good health and CMV-seronegative.

The genes are TRBV19 and TRBJ1-2; 7 nucleotides line up with TRBD1. V dropped 3 bases and J dropped 11; count of bases not matched to a gene: 9. This CDR3 is built from 13 residues. Germline loops: CDR1 LNHDA, CDR2 SQIVND (reference sequence). The CDR3: CASSMSTGMVYTF. The CDR3 DNA sequence: TGTGCCAGTAGTATGTCGACAGGGATGGTGTACACCTTC.

The J gene is TRBJ1-6, the V gene TRBV6-5; D perhaps matches TRBD1 (5 bases). V lost 5 bases to trimming and J lost 7 bases, with 12 bases between them. The length of the CDR3 is 14 residues. Looked up from germline, CDR1 is MNHEY and CDR2 is SVGAGI. The CDR3 bases are TGTGCCAGCAGTCGACAGTCTTGGAATTCACCCCTCCACTTT. Translating gives CASSRQSWNSPLHF.

V gene TRBV6-6 combines with J gene TRBJ2-7; a possible D gene is TRBD1 (6 bases). V lost 2 bases to trimming and J lost 3 bases, with 11 bases between them. CDR1 is MNHNY, CDR2 SVGAGI, per germline (reference sequence). This CDR3 region has 14 residues. The CDR3 DNA sequence: TGTGCCAGCAGTTACCTAGACAGGCGCTACGAGCAGTACTTC. This translates into CASSYLDRRYEQYF.

This rearrangement joins TRBV29-1 to TRBJ2-1; 10 bases line up with TRBD2. The V gene end was trimmed by 6 bases and the J gene end by 0 bases; junction bases not matched to a gene: 2. This CDR3 comprises 14 residues. The germline CDR1 and CDR2 sequences are SQVTM and ANQGSEA. The CDR3 sequence: CSVRTSGSYNEQFF. In nucleotides, the CDR3 is TGCAGCGTCAGGACTAGCGGCTCCTACAATGAGCAGTTCTTC.

This CDR3 reads CASSLGGLPDNEQFF. Written as DNA, the CDR3 is TGCGCCAGCAGCTTGGGGGGGCTTCCCGACAATGAGCAGTTCTTC. This chain links TRBV5-1 with TRBJ2-1; tentative D call: TRBD1 (6 bases). The CDR3 loop spans 15 amino acids. The V end lost 0 bases, the J end lost 5 bases, and 12 bases lay between the germline ends. Looked up from germline, CDR1 is SGHRS and CDR2 is YFSETQ.

This chain joins TRBV2 and TRBJ1-1; D uncertain. The CDR3 consists of 11 residues. Germline CDR1 SNHLY, CDR2 FYNNEI. V was cut by 7 bases and J by 5 bases, with 8 bases left in between. CDR3 sequence: CASMERTEAFF. CDR3 nucleotide sequence: TGTGCCAGCATGGAGAGAACTGAAGCTTTCTTT.

This chain links TRBV11-3 with TRBJ2-1; TRBD2 might be the D (7 bases). Trimming removed 6 bases at V and 3 bases at J, with 15 bases between. The CDR3 has 15 amino acids. The V gene's germline CDR1 is SGHNT and CDR2 YENEEA. The CDR3 sequence: CASRKGGGFYNEQFF. As DNA, the CDR3 is TGTGCCAGCAGGAAGGGCGGGGGCTTCTACAATGAGCAGTTCTTC.

This chain connects TRBV5-1 to TRBJ2-3; weak D call: TRBD1 (6 bases). Trimming left V 5 bases short and J 4 bases short, with 11 bases between. There are 13 residues in the CDR3. Per the germline V gene, CDR1 is SGHRS and CDR2 is YFSETQ. The CDR3 DNA is TGCGCCAGCAGGGTCGAGGGGGCAGATACGCAGTATTTT. Translation gives CASRVEGADTQYF.

The rearrangement uses TRBV7-2 and TRBJ2-2; 11 bases agree with TRBD2. Germline V gene sequence: CDR1 SGHTA, CDR2 FQGNSA. This CDR3 has 18 residues. After removal of 4 bases from V and 0 bases from J, the junction contained 7 bases not matched to a gene. The CDR3 DNA reads TGTGCCAGCAGCTGGATTGGGACTAGCGGTGCGAACACCGGGGAGCTGTTTTTT. Translating gives CASSWIGTSGANTGELFF.

The chain combines TRBV28 with TRBJ1-2; maybe TRBD1 (5 bases). Trimming left V 5 bases short and J 4 bases short, with 14 bases between. The CDR3 is 14 residues long. CDR1 and CDR2 from the germline V gene are MDHEN and SYDVKM. The CDR3 DNA is TGTGCCAGCAGTAACGATGGGGGGTTCTATGGCTACACCTTC. As protein: CASSNDGGFYGYTF.

The rearrangement uses TRBV7-6 and TRBJ2-5; TRBD1 aligns across 7 bases. Germline loops: CDR1 SGHVS, CDR2 FNYEAQ. The junction had 6 bases not matched to a gene; V was cut back by 4 bases and J by 4 bases. The CDR3 runs 14 residues. CDR3 nucleotide sequence: TGTGCCAGCAGCTCCCAGGGGGACCCAGAGACCCAGTACTTC. This codes for CASSSQGDPETQYF.

V is TRBV27 and J is TRBJ2-7; TRBD2 is a possible D gene (6 bases). The V end lost 3 bases, the J end lost 3 bases, and 12 bases lay between the germline ends. There are 14 residues in the CDR3. Germline lookup yields CDR1 MNHEY and CDR2 SMNVEV (reference sequence). The CDR3 region has the DNA TGTGCCAGCAGTTTCCAGCGGGCCAACTACGAGCAGTACTTC. Translation: CASSFQRANYEQYF.

A remark on this clone: This sample also contains other DNA sequences that code for the same CDR3. This chain uses TRBV30 with TRBJ1-5; D perhaps matches TRBD1 (6 bases). The CDR3 contains 13 residues. Trimming left V 3 bases short and J 4 bases short, with 10 bases between. The germline gives CDR1 GTSNPN, CDR2 SVGIG (reference sequence). CDR3 DNA: TGTGCCTGGAGCGGACAGAGGAATCAGCCCCAGCATTTT. Protein sequence: CAWSGQRNQPQHF.

This chain joins TRBV6-5 and TRBJ2-3, with D possibly TRBD1 on 6 matching bases. Germline CDR1 is MNHEY and CDR2 is SVGAGI. The CDR3 contains 15 residues. V shed 7 bases and J shed 2 bases, with 16 bases lying between them. CDR3 sequence reads: CASIPRGGPTDTQYF. The CDR3 region has the DNA TGTGCCAGCATCCCTAGAGGGGGTCCCACAGATACGCAGTATTTT.

J is TRBJ2-2 and V is TRBV4-3; a possible D gene is TRBD2 (7 bases). Germline V lookup: CDR1 LGHNA, CDR2 YSLEER. Trimming left V 0 bases short and J 4 bases short, with 15 bases between. CDR3 size: 17 residues. In DNA form, the CDR3 reads TGCGCCAGCAGCCAAGATTGGGGGGGCCCGTCCACCGGGGAGCTGTTTTTT. It specifies CASSQDWGGPSTGELFF.

This chain connects TRBV7-3 to TRBJ2-2; D may be TRBD2 (5 bases). The CDR3 contains 14 residues. V lost 5 bases, J lost 6 bases, and 13 bases lay in between. CDR1 is SGHTA, CDR2 FQGTGA, per germline. CDR3 region: CASSPKRRPGELFF. The CDR3 DNA reads TGTGCCAGCAGCCCAAAGCGGCGCCCCGGGGAGCTGTTTTTT.

The CDR3 bases are TGTGCCAGCAGTCCGCAGGGCTCCTACGAGCAGTACTTC. This sequence encodes CASSPQGSYEQYF. The chain links TRBV28 to TRBJ2-7; D perhaps matches TRBD1 (5 bases). The V end lost 5 bases, the J end lost 0 bases, and 8 bases lay between the germline ends. CDR1 MDHEN and CDR2 SYDVKM come from the germline V gene. There are 13 residues in the CDR3.